The clone carrying this TCR beta chain came up once. What it recognizes is unknown. Peripheral blood came from all dose cohorts at three timepoints. Produced via immunoSEQ multiplex PCR; TCRdb's table is partial and in-frame only. The sample shows fewer than 65,000 clones, just over 90% of them seen only once. The record originates from a study of OX40 agonist ivuxolimab in advanced cancers. Study information: Partial responses were observed in three patients, of whom one had hepatocellular carcinoma and two had cutaneous melanoma.

The V gene lost 11 bases and the J gene lost 4 bases, with 21 bases spanning the gap. CDR1 LNHDA and CDR2 SQIVND come from the germline V gene (reference sequence). The CDR3 covers 14 residues. The study's findings and limits: CD4+ and CD8+ blood T cells expanded clonally by week 6 at 0.1 to 3.0 mg/kg. Researchers did not establish what antigens the expanded peripheral T cells target.

The rearrangement links TRBV19 to TRBJ2-7, with D possibly being TRBD1 or TRBD2 (5 bases each). The specimen comprised CD4+ or CD8+ T cells sorted from blood, sampled in a trial of the OX40 agonist ivuxolimab. The receptor was isolated from an adult with an advanced solid tumor such as melanoma, head and neck, liver or kidney cancer. The CDR3 region is CAVSPAQGGYEQYF. CDR3 sequence (DNA): TGTGCCGTCAGCCCGGCGCAGGGCGGGTACGAGCAGTACTTC.